Listed below are T cell receptor beta chains from one sample, sequenced in a study of T cells in Graves' hyperthyroidism and ophthalmopathy. TCRdb itself ran the multiplex PCR reads through MiXCR, one entry per CDR3 protein. The profile covers 450,000 to 650,000 distinct CDR3 sequences, with approximately 14% appearing a single time and roughly 7% taken by the ten largest. Input material: blood. The receptors stem from a woman younger than 30 with Graves' ophthalmopathy. Both conserved end residues are part of each CDR3. The D gene is left open where the match is weak. Part of the rows lack a size; the others show once, few, many or a class for expanded clones.

d_call,v_call,clone_size,j_call,cdr3_aa,cdr3_nt
TRBD1,TRBV27,many,TRBJ2-7,CASSLGQTYEQYF,TGTGCCAGCAGCTTGGGACAGACCTACGAGCAGTACTTC
TRBD1,TRBV27,many,TRBJ2-5,CASTSGTGGNSETQYF,TGTGCCAGCACCTCAGGGACAGGGGGCAATTCGGAGACCCAGTACTTC
TRBD1,TRBV7-2,NA,TRBJ2-1,CASSLASGTGVRGQFF,TGTGCCAGCAGCTTAGCCTCTGGGACAGGGGTTAGAGGGCAGTTCTTC
NA,TRBV3-1,NA,TRBJ1-5,CASSGDSWSNQPQHF,TGTGCCAGCAGCGGTGACAGCTGGAGCAATCAGCCCCAGCATTTT
TRBD1,TRBV16,few,TRBJ1-3,CASSQSSPGQGNTIYF,TGTGCCAGCAGCCAATCGTCCCCGGGACAGGGAAACACCATATATTTT
NA,TRBV30,many,TRBJ2-5,CAWIGEGLETQYF,TGTGCCTGGATAGGAGAGGGGCTGGAGACCCAGTACTTC
NA,TRBV2,many,TRBJ2-1,CASTYAPTSYNEQFF,TGTGCCAGTACATACGCCCCGACTTCCTACAATGAGCAGTTCTTC
TRBD1,TRBV30,many,TRBJ1-4,CAWSSGTGNEKLFF,TGTGCCTGGTCCTCCGGGACAGGGAATGAAAAACTGTTTTTT
TRBD2,TRBV11-2,many,TRBJ2-1,CASSPGTSGRAREQFF,TGTGCCAGCAGCCCTGGGACTAGCGGGAGGGCCAGGGAGCAGTTCTTC
NA,TRBV18,few,TRBJ2-7,CASSPAGSSYEQYF,TGTGCCAGCTCACCCGCAGGGAGCTCCTACGAGCAGTACTTC
TRBD2,TRBV7-7,many,TRBJ2-5,CASNLVAGEETQYF,TGTGCTAGCAACCTCGTAGCGGGAGAGGAGACCCAGTACTTC
NA,TRBV2,many,TRBJ2-7,CARRGTASSGEGEQYF,TGTGCCAGGCGGGGGACAGCGTCGAGCGGGGAGGGAGAGCAGTACTTC
TRBD1,TRBV4-1,few,TRBJ2-2,CASSQTGTGWSGELFF,TGCGCCAGCAGCCAGACAGGGACAGGGTGGTCCGGGGAGCTGTTTTTT
NA,TRBV10-3,NA,TRBJ2-3,CAISESGYTDTRYF,TGTGCCATCAGTGAGTCCGGGTACACAGATACGCGGTATTTT
TRBD1,TRBV29-1,many,TRBJ1-1,CSVGPGGQAFF,TGCAGCGTGGGCCCAGGGGGGCAGGCTTTCTTT
NA,TRBV11-1,NA,TRBJ2-6,CASSLARTGLASGANVLTF,TGTGCCAGCAGCTTAGCGCGTACAGGGTTAGCCTCTGGGGCCAACGTCCTGACTTTC
TRBD2,TRBV30,many,TRBJ2-7,CAWSVLAGTYEQYF,TGTGCCTGGAGTGTACTAGCGGGGACCTACGAGCAGTACTTC
TRBD1,TRBV7-3,many,TRBJ2-5,CASSPGGRRAETQYF,TGTGCCAGCAGCCCAGGGGGACGGCGCGCGGAGACCCAGTACTTC
TRBD2,TRBV5-6,NA,TRBJ2-3,CASFETSGYTDTQYF,TGTGCCAGCTTCGAGACTAGCGGATACACAGATACGCAGTATTTT
NA,TRBV18,many,TRBJ1-1,CASSGSGSNTEAFF,TGTGCCAGCTCAGGATCCGGGAGCAACACTGAAGCTTTCTTT
NA,TRBV5-5,many,TRBJ1-2,CASSQTVAVGYTF,TGTGCCAGCAGCCAGACGGTTGCGGTTGGCTACACCTTC
NA,TRBV28,many,TRBJ2-5,CASSLTPRVSGRETQYF,TGTGCCAGCAGTTTAACCCCGAGGGTCAGCGGTCGAGAGACCCAGTACTTC
NA,TRBV5-8,few,TRBJ2-1,CASSFEGMSVVYNEQFF,TGTGCCAGCAGCTTTGAGGGTATGTCGGTTGTATACAATGAGCAGTTCTTC